Listed here are 6 T cell receptor beta chains from one sample, sequenced in a study of cytomegalovirus exposure and HLA in healthy donors. PCR primers comprised 60 Vbeta and 13 Jbeta primers. Repertoires were generated with immunoSEQ multiplex PCR, while TCRdb's copy carries only in-frame clones and drops some. The table records a few hundred thousand clones, about three quarters of them present only once. Sequenced input: PBMCs. Source of these receptors: a man aged 40-49 years in good health and CMV-seronegative.

The chain recombines TRBV9 with TRBJ2-7, with 7 bases lining up with TRBD1. CDR1 is SGDLS and CDR2 is YYNGEE in the germline V gene. J lost 1 base, V lost 4 bases, and 5 bases had no gene match. The CDR3 is 14 amino acids. CDR3 bases: TGTGCCAGCAGCCTGGGACAGAGTTCCTACGAGCAGTACTTC. Residues: CASSLGQSSYEQYF.

This chain links TRBV4-1 with TRBJ2-1; no definite D call. The V end lost 4 bases, the J end lost 5 bases, and 12 bases lay between the germline ends. CDR1 and CDR2 from the germline V gene are MGHRA and YSYEKL. This CDR3 spans 14 amino acids. CDR3 region: CASSLTAPHNEQFF. CDR3 nucleotides: TGCGCCAGCAGCCTCACTGCGCCACACAATGAGCAGTTCTTC.

The chain has TRBV2 and TRBJ2-6; 10 positions agree with TRBD1. With V trimmed by 9 bases and J by 2 bases, 10 bases remained unmatched. CDR1 is SNHLY, CDR2 FYNNEI, per germline. The CDR3 is 17 residues long. CDR3 in DNA: TGTGCCAGAGACCGGGACAGGGGCAATCCTGGGGCCAACGTCCTGACTTTC. Protein sequence: CARDRDRGNPGANVLTF.

This clone has only one observation. J is TRBJ1-6 and V is TRBV18; no firm D call. CDR3 length: 13 residues. Per germline, CDR1 KGHSH and CDR2 LQKENI. V lost 3 bases, J lost 6 bases, and 6 bases lay in between. CDR3 protein: CASSPRFNSPLHF. In DNA form, the CDR3 reads TGTGCCAGCTCACCCAGATTTAATTCACCCCTCCACTTT.

Worth noting for this clone: A junction end diverges from the germline sequence, so it may reflect a read error. The chain combines TRBV7-9 with TRBJ1-5, with a possible D match to TRBD1 (5 bases). From germline, CDR1 is SEHNR and CDR2 FQNEAQ (reference sequence). This CDR3 comprises 15 residues. The CDR3 coding sequence is TGTTCCAGCAGCTTAGGAACCGGGGGGAATCAGCCCCAGCATTTT. As protein: CSSSLGTGGNQPQHF. The whole variable domain, filled in from reference TRBV7-9 and TRBJ1-5, reads DTGVSQNPRHKITKRGQNVTFRCDPISEHNRLYWYRQTLGQGPEFLTYFQNEAQLEKSRLLSDRFSAERPKGSFSTLEIQRTEQGDSAMYLCSSSLGTGGNQPQHFGDGTRLSIL.

The chain is built from TRBV4-1 and TRBJ2-1; D gene ambiguous. CDR3 size: 13 residues. Trimming removed 1 base from V and 9 bases from J, with 10 bases in between. CDR1 is MGHRA and CDR2 is YSYEKL in the germline V gene. The CDR3 region is CASSQVSSGEQFF. CDR3 bases: TGCGCCAGCAGCCAAGTGAGTTCGGGTGAGCAGTTCTTC.